This T cell receptor (beta chain) was documented in a study of blood T cell repertoires in COVID-19. After removal of 3 bases from V and 8 bases from J, the junction contained 6 bases not matched to a gene. Per the germline V gene, CDR1 is LNHDA and CDR2 is SQIVND (reference sequence). This CDR3 contains 13 residues. Sequenced by immunoSEQ multiplex PCR; TCRdb stores in-frame clones only, minus some. The repertoire holds 400,000 to 450,000 clones, with around 88% as singletons. The genes are TRBV19 and TRBJ1-2; 7 bases are shared with TRBD1. This TCR was sampled from a woman in her 50s with COVID-19, enrolled during active disease. Sequenced input: peripheral blood. The CDR3 nucleotides read TGTGCCAGTAGTATGACAGGGTCCCAGGGCTACACCTTC. Its translation is CASSMTGSQGYTF.